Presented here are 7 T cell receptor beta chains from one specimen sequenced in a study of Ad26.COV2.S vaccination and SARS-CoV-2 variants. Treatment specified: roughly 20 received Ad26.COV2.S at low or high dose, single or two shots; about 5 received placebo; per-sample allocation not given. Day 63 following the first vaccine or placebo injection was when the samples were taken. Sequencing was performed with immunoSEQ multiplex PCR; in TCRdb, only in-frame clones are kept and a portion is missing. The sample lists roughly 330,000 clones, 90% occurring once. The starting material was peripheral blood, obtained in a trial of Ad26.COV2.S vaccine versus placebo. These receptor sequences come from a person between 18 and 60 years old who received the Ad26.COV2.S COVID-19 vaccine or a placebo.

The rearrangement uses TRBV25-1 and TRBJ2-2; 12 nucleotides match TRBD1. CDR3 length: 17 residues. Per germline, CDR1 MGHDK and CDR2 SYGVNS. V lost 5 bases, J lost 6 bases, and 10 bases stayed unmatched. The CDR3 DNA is TGTGCCAGCAGTCCGCTAACGGGACAGGGGGCCGCCGGGGAGCTGTTTTTT. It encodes CASSPLTGQGAAGELFF.

Written as DNA, the CDR3 is TGTGCCACCAGCAGAGAGGGGGCAGGCCTTGATTACACTGAAGCTTTCTTT. This translates into CATSREGAGLDYTEAFF. The V call is TRBV15, the J call TRBJ1-1; D possibly corresponds to TRBD1 (6 bases). This CDR3 has 17 residues. The V and J ends lost 0 bases and 3 bases respectively, with 17 bases between them. The V gene's germline CDR1 is LNHNV and CDR2 YYDKDF (reference sequence).

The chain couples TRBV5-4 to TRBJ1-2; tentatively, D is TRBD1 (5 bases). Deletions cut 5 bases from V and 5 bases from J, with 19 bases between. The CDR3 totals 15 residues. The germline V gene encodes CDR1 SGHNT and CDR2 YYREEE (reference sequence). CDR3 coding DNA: TGTGCCAGCAGAAGGGGTGGAGGCCTTGGGTATGGCTACACCTTC. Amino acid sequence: CASRRGGGLGYGYTF.

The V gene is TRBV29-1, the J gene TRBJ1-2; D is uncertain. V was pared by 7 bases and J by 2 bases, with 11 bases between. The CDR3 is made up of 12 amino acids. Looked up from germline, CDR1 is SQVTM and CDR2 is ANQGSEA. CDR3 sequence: CSAGVSNYGYTF. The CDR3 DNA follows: TGCAGCGCTGGGGTTTCGAACTATGGCTACACCTTC.

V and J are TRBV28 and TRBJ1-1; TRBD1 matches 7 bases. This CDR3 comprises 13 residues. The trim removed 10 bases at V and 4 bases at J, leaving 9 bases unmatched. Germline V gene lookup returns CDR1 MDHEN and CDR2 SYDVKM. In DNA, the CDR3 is TGTGCCATCCACAGGGGATTGAGCACTGAAGCTTTCTTT. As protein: CAIHRGLSTEAFF.

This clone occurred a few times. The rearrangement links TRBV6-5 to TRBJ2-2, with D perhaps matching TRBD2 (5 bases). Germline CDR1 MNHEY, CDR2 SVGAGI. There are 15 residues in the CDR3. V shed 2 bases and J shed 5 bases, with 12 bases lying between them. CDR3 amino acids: CASSYTTERTGELFF. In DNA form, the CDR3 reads TGTGCCAGCAGTTACACCACGGAGCGGACCGGGGAGCTGTTTTTT.

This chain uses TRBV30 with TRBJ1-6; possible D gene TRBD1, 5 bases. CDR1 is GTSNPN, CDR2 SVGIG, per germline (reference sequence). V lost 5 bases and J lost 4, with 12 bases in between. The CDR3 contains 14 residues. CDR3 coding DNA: TGTGCCTGGGCTCAGGGCAGTTATAATTCACCCCTCCACTTT. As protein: CAWAQGSYNSPLHF.